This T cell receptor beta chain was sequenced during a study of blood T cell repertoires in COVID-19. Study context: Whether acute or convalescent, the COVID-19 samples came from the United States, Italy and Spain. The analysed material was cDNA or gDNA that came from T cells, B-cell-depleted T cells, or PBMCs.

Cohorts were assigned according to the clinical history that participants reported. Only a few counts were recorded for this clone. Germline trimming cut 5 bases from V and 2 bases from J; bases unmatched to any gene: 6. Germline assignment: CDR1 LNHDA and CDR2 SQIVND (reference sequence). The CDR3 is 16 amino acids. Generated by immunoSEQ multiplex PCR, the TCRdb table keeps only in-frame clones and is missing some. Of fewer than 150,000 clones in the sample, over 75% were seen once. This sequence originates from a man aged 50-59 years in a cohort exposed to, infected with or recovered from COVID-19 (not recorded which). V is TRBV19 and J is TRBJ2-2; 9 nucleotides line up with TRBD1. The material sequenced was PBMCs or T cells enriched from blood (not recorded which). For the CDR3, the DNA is TGTGCCAGTAGTGCCCTGGGACAGGGCAACACCGGGGAGCTGTTTTTT. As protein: CASSALGQGNTGELFF.